This is a list of T cell receptor beta chains from one sample in a study of CD8 T cells in Susac syndrome. TCRdb called the immunoSEQ multiplex PCR reads again in MiXCR, with one record for every CDR3 protein. The table records about 150,000 distinct CDR3 sequences, just under 95% of them present only once. The sequenced material came from CD8+ T cells from PBMCs. The origin of the receptors is a human donor with multiple sclerosis. CDR3s include the opening cysteine and the closing phenylalanine or tryptophan. The D gene is left open where the match is weak. The size of a clone is reported for some rows only, either as once, few or many, or as a class for expanded clones.

TRBJ2-1 NA NA 14 TRBV3-1 CASSQDRARNEQFF TGTGCCAGCAGCCAAGATCGGGCCCGAAATGAGCAGTTCTTC
TRBJ1-4 TRBD1 NA 14 TRBV9 CASSGGGEGEKLFF TGTGCCAGCAGCGGAGGGGGCGAGGGGGAAAAACTGTTTTTT
TRBJ2-7 TRBD1 NA 14 TRBV13 CASSSRGLSYEQYF TGTGCCAGCAGCTCCAGGGGGCTAAGCTACGAGCAGTACTTC
TRBJ1-1 NA few 13 TRBV6-2/TRBV6-3 CASSYGEYTEAFF TGTGCCAGCAGTTACGGAGAATACACTGAAGCTTTCTTT
TRBJ2-1 NA NA 14 TRBV9 CASSAPGTLNEQFF TGTGCCAGCAGCGCCCCCGGGACCCTAAATGAGCAGTTCTTC
TRBJ1-4 TRBD1 NA 13 TRBV4-1 CASRGQGNEKLFF TGCGCCAGCAGAGGACAGGGTAATGAAAAACTGTTTTTT
TRBJ2-4 TRBD2 NA 13 TRBV27 CASSLGGVGIQYF TGTGCCAGCAGTCTGGGGGGGGTGGGCATTCAGTACTTC
TRBJ2-3 NA NA 15 TRBV7-3 CASSLYHRGTDTQFF TGTGCCAGCAGCTTATATCATCGGGGCACAGATACGCAGTTTTTT
TRBJ2-1 NA NA 18 TRBV5-6 CASSLGKGQRRRGNEQFF TGTGCCAGCAGCTTGGGGAAGGGGCAGAGACGTCGCGGTAATGAGCAGTTCTTC
TRBJ1-1 TRBD1 NA 14 TRBV29-1 CSALPGQGNTEAFF TGCAGCGCGTTACCGGGACAGGGGAACACTGAAGCTTTCTTT
TRBJ2-6 NA NA 16 TRBV12-3/TRBV12-4 CASIRAGAAGANVLTF TGTGCCAGCATACGGGCAGGGGCTGCTGGGGCCAACGTCCTGACTTTC
TRBJ2-5 NA once 14 TRBV5-4 CASSIRGFVETQYF TGTGCCAGCAGCATTAGAGGGTTTGTGGAGACCCAGTACTTC
TRBJ2-7 TRBD1 NA 16 TRBV2 CATAPTPGQALYEQYF TGTGCCACCGCACCCACTCCGGGACAGGCCCTCTACGAGCAGTACTTC
TRBJ2-1 NA few 11 TRBV13 CASGTYNEQFF TGTGCCAGCGGGACTTACAATGAGCAGTTCTTC
TRBJ2-1 NA NA 13 TRBV29-1 CSVGPREANEQFF TGCAGCGTTGGGCCTAGGGAGGCAAATGAGCAGTTCTTC
TRBJ1-6 NA NA 15 TRBV7-2 CASSLEYHNNSPLHF TGTGCCAGCAGCTTAGAATACCACAATAATTCACCCCTCCACTTT
TRBJ2-3 NA NA 17 TRBV18 CASSPPAASRGGDTQYF TGTGCCAGCTCACCGCCCGCCGCTTCCCGAGGAGGGGATACGCAGTATTTT
TRBJ1-2 NA NA 15 TRBV3-1 CASSQEGGRVYGYTF TGTGCCAGCAGCCAAGAGGGTGGCAGGGTCTATGGCTACACCTTC
TRBJ2-1 TRBD1 NA 13 TRBV6-2/TRBV6-3 CASTGGLGNEQFF TGTGCCAGCACAGGGGGCCTGGGCAATGAGCAGTTCTTC
TRBJ2-7 TRBD1 NA 14 TRBV9 CASTPTGEGHEQYF TGTGCCAGCACCCCTACAGGGGAAGGCCACGAGCAGTACTTC
TRBJ2-6 NA NA 15 TRBV28 CASSLGTSGANVLTF TGTGCCAGCAGTTTAGGTACCTCCGGGGCCAACGTCCTGACTTTC
TRBJ1-1 TRBD1 NA 14 TRBV9 CASSVGGQGPEAFF TGTGCCAGCAGCGTAGGGGGACAGGGGCCTGAAGCTTTCTTT
TRBJ2-7 TRBD1 NA 13 TRBV4-1 CASSQGDSYEQYF TGCGCCAGCAGCCAAGGGGACAGCTACGAGCAGTACTTC
TRBJ2-1 TRBD2 NA 17 TRBV9 CASSVTSLAGAYNEQFF TGTGCCAGCAGCGTAACCTCCCTAGCGGGGGCATACAATGAGCAGTTCTTC
TRBJ1-2 TRBD1 NA 15 TRBV15 CATSRGTATNYGYTF TGTGCCACCAGCCGGGGGACAGCCACTAACTATGGCTACACCTTC
TRBJ2-5 NA NA 15 TRBV12-3/TRBV12-4 CASQVELDQQETQYF TGTGCCAGCCAAGTGGAGCTGGATCAACAAGAGACCCAGTACTTC
TRBJ1-5 NA NA 15 TRBV30 CAWSVGTYSNQPQHF TGTGCCTGGAGTGTAGGCACCTATAGCAATCAGCCCCAGCATTTT
TRBJ2-7 NA NA 14 TRBV27 CASSWDIDSYEQYF TGTGCCAGCAGTTGGGACATCGACTCCTACGAGCAGTACTTC
TRBJ2-7 NA NA 16 TRBV28 CASSSPQGPKNYEQYF TGTGCCAGCAGTTCCCCCCAGGGGCCGAAGAACTACGAGCAGTACTTC
TRBJ2-5 NA NA 15 TRBV7-9 CASSAAVTPEETQYF TGTGCCAGCAGCGCAGCCGTCACCCCCGAGGAGACCCAGTACTTC
TRBJ2-5 NA NA 16 TRBV28 CASSYSPRSPQETQYF TGTGCCAGCAGTTATTCGCCTCGGTCTCCACAAGAGACCCAGTACTTC
TRBJ1-4 NA NA 16 TRBV6-2/TRBV6-3 CASSGQTDVTNEKLFF TGTGCCAGCAGCGGCCAGACAGATGTGACTAATGAAAAACTGTTTTTT
TRBJ1-2 NA NA 14 TRBV20-1 CSARNGQLNYGYTF TGCAGTGCTAGGAACGGACAGCTAAACTATGGCTACACCTTC
TRBJ1-1 TRBD1 NA 14 TRBV5-1 CASTLGQLNTEAFF TGCGCCAGCACCCTGGGACAGTTGAACACTGAAGCTTTCTTT
TRBJ1-2 NA NA 16 TRBV30 CAWSLGLGRNNYGYTF TGTGCCTGGAGTCTGGGGCTGGGGCGTAATAACTATGGCTACACCTTC
TRBJ1-1 NA NA 13 TRBV5-1 CASSHGQASEAFF TGCGCCAGCAGCCATGGTCAAGCCAGTGAAGCTTTCTTT
TRBJ2-1 TRBD1 NA 15 TRBV3-1 CASSPYRGTGHEQFF TGTGCCAGCAGTCCCTACAGGGGAACTGGTCATGAGCAGTTCTTC
TRBJ1-4 NA NA 15 TRBV6-1 CASSARQRGNEKLFF TGTGCCAGCAGTGCCAGACAAAGAGGGAATGAAAAACTGTTTTTT
TRBJ2-3 NA NA 19 TRBV15 CATSRDVSSRGLSTDTQYF TGTGCCACCAGCAGAGATGTATCCTCGCGGGGCCTTAGCACAGATACGCAGTATTTT
TRBJ2-7 NA NA 13 TRBV4-1 CASSQGAGSEQYF TGCGCCAGCAGCCAAGGCGCAGGGAGCGAGCAGTACTTC
TRBJ1-2 NA NA 12 TRBV10-3 CANYRVNYGYTF TGTGCCAACTACAGGGTTAACTATGGCTACACCTTC
TRBJ2-1 NA NA 17 TRBV4-2 CASSQDLIGRRANEQFF TGTGCCAGCAGCCAAGATCTCATAGGGCGTAGGGCCAATGAGCAGTTCTTC
TRBJ1-5 NA NA 15 TRBV15 CATSSKPRVDQPQHF TGTGCCACCAGCTCGAAGCCCAGGGTAGATCAGCCCCAGCATTTT
TRBJ1-2 TRBD1 NA 15 TRBV4-3 CASSQDGQGNYGYTF TGCGCCAGCAGCCAAGATGGACAGGGCAACTATGGCTACACCTTC
TRBJ1-1 NA NA 16 TRBV29-1 CSVEGLGTGKSTEAFF TGCAGCGTTGAAGGCCTCGGTACAGGGAAATCCACTGAAGCTTTCTTT
TRBJ2-7 NA once 13 TRBV29-1 CSAGEGQTYEQYF TGCAGCGCCGGAGAGGGGCAAACCTACGAGCAGTACTTC
TRBJ2-2 NA once 16 TRBV13 CASSLVPGVSTGELFF TGTGCCAGCAGCTTAGTTCCAGGGGTTTCCACCGGGGAGCTGTTTTTT
TRBJ2-5 NA NA 12 TRBV12-3/TRBV12-4 CASSPGAETQYF TGTGCCAGCAGCCCCGGTGCGGAGACCCAGTACTTC
TRBJ1-1 NA NA 14 TRBV2 CASSSPEGNTEAFF TGTGCCAGCAGTTCCCCCGAGGGGAACACTGAAGCTTTCTTT
TRBJ1-1 NA NA 11 TRBV4-2 CASSHVTEAFF TGTGCCAGCAGCCACGTAACTGAAGCTTTCTTT